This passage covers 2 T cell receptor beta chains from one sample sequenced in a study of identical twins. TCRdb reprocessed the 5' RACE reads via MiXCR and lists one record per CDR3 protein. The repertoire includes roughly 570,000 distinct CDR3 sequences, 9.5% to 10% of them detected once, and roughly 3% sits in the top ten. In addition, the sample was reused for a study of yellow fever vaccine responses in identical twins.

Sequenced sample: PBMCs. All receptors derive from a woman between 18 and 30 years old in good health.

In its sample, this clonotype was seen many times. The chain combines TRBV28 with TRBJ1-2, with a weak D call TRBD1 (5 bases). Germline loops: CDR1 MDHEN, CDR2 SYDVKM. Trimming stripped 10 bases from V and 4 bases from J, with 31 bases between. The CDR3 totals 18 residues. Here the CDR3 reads CAIQFGVGGPTAPYGYTF. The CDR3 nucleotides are TGTGCCATCCAATTCGGCGTTGGGGGACCGACTGCACCCTATGGCTACACCTTC.

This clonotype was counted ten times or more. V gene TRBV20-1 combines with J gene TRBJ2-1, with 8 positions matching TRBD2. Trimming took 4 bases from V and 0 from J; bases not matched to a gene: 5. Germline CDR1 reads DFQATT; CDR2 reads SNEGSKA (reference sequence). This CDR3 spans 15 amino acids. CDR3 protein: CSATGGGSSYNEQFF. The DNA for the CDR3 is TGCAGTGCTACGGGCGGGGGGAGCTCCTACAATGAGCAGTTCTTC.